This T cell receptor beta chain was captured in a study of blood T cells in healthy people across ages. General study points: Observed TCR beta diversity per million T cells went down as age went up. This fall followed a roughly linear course with age.

Every sample yielded at least 6.5 million isolated PBMCs. Germline loops: CDR1 GTSNPN, CDR2 SVGIG (reference sequence). V was cut by 5 bases and J by 7 bases, with 12 bases left in between. This CDR3 has 12 amino acids. A second PCR of roughly 7 to 11 cycles used a sample-barcoded 5' primer and a J-beta primer mix. A tag from a template-switch adaptor with 12 random nucleotides marked each cDNA molecule. TCRdb re-called the 5' RACE reads through MiXCR, storing one row per CDR3 protein. This table has about 1.7 million distinct CDR3 sequences, 28% appearing once. Concerning this clonotype: The antigen is unknown.

This TCR was sampled from a woman under 40 in good health. Sequencing was done on a sample of blood. The rearrangement links TRBV30 to TRBJ2-1; no clear D gene. CDR3: CAWHLLGNEQFF. CDR3 nucleotides: TGTGCCTGGCACCTCTTGGGGAATGAGCAGTTCTTC.